A selection of T cell receptor beta chains follows, all from one sample in a study of blood T cells in healthy people across ages. TCRdb re-called the 5' RACE reads through MiXCR, storing one row per CDR3 protein. The table shows hundreds of thousands of distinct CDR3 sequences, with around 32% occurring only once. The sequencing input was blood. The origin of the receptors is an elderly woman in good health. Both conserved end residues are part of each CDR3. The D gene is left open where the match is weak. Only part of the rows carry a size: once, few, many, or a class if the clone is expanded.

D gene: TRBD1; V gene: TRBV20-1; J gene: TRBJ2-7; clone size: few; CDR3 DNA: TGCAGTGCTAGACCCGGGACAGGGGGCACCCCCCATGAGCAGTACTTC; CDR3 protein: CSARPGTGGTPHEQYF
D gene: TRBD1; V gene: TRBV24-1; J gene: TRBJ2-1; clone size: many; CDR3 DNA: TGTGCCACCAGTGATTTAGGCCTAGCCAGGGGGGAGCAGTTCTTC; CDR3 protein: CATSDLGLARGEQFF
D gene: -; V gene: TRBV3-1; J gene: TRBJ1-6; clone size: few; CDR3 DNA: TGTGCCAGCAGCCAATTACATTCCAATTCACCCCTCCACTTT; CDR3 protein: CASSQLHSNSPLHF
D gene: -; V gene: TRBV20-1; J gene: TRBJ2-4; clone size: -; CDR3 DNA: TGCAGTGCTAGCAGCCTAGCCCCGGGAGAGCAGTACTTC; CDR3 protein: CSASSLAPGEQYF
D gene: -; V gene: TRBV18; J gene: TRBJ1-5; clone size: once; CDR3 DNA: TGTGCCAGCTCACCAAGAGAGGGACTTCAAGATCAGCCCCAGCATTTT; CDR3 protein: CASSPREGLQDQPQHF
D gene: -; V gene: TRBV19; J gene: TRBJ2-1; clone size: -; CDR3 DNA: TGTGCCAGTAACGGTAGGCCCGGTGAGCAGTTCTTC; CDR3 protein: CASNGRPGEQFF
D gene: TRBD1; V gene: TRBV7-2; J gene: TRBJ2-7; clone size: -; CDR3 DNA: TGTGCCAGCAGCCCACAACCGGGACAGGGCTACGAGCAGTACTTC; CDR3 protein: CASSPQPGQGYEQYF
D gene: TRBD1; V gene: TRBV29-1; J gene: TRBJ2-7; clone size: many; CDR3 DNA: TGCAGCGTTGAGACAGGGGGATACGAGCAGTACTTC; CDR3 protein: CSVETGGYEQYF
D gene: -; V gene: TRBV11-2; J gene: TRBJ1-6; clone size: -; CDR3 DNA: TGTGCCAGCAGCTTAATTGACAGGTCAAATTCACCCCTCCACTTT; CDR3 protein: CASSLIDRSNSPLHF
D gene: TRBD2; V gene: TRBV27; J gene: TRBJ2-7; clone size: many; CDR3 DNA: TGTGCCAGCCGCGGGGGTTCTTTCCCCGAGCAGTACTTC; CDR3 protein: CASRGGSFPEQYF
D gene: TRBD1; V gene: TRBV19; J gene: TRBJ1-6; clone size: few; CDR3 DNA: TGTGCCAGTAGTATTGACAGGGGGCCGTATTCACCCCTCCACTTT; CDR3 protein: CASSIDRGPYSPLHF
D gene: -; V gene: TRBV20-1; J gene: TRBJ2-5; clone size: many; CDR3 DNA: TGCAGTGCTAGGGGGATGGGGACTCAAGAGACCCAGTACTTC; CDR3 protein: CSARGMGTQETQYF
D gene: TRBD1; V gene: TRBV7-2; J gene: TRBJ2-2; clone size: -; CDR3 DNA: TGTGCCAGCAGCTTGGACAGGGTTTGGACCGGGGAGCTGTTTTTT; CDR3 protein: CASSLDRVWTGELFF
D gene: TRBD1; V gene: TRBV9; J gene: TRBJ1-6; clone size: many; CDR3 DNA: TGTGCCAGCAGGGGGGGACAGCCTAATTCACCCCTCCACTTT; CDR3 protein: CASRGGQPNSPLHF
D gene: -; V gene: TRBV5-1; J gene: TRBJ2-5; clone size: many; CDR3 DNA: TGCGCCAGCAGCTTGCTGAGAGGGAGAAAAGAGACCCAGTACTTC; CDR3 protein: CASSLLRGRKETQYF
D gene: -; V gene: TRBV7-9; J gene: TRBJ1-1; clone size: -; CDR3 DNA: TGTGCCAGCAGCTTACGCCAGGACTCCGGGGCTTTCTTT; CDR3 protein: CASSLRQDSGAFF
D gene: -; V gene: TRBV7-2; J gene: TRBJ2-7; clone size: many; CDR3 DNA: TGTGCCAGCAGCTACGACGGGCTGGGCGAGCAGTACTTC; CDR3 protein: CASSYDGLGEQYF
D gene: -; V gene: TRBV5-1; J gene: TRBJ2-1; clone size: many; CDR3 DNA: TGCGCCAGCAGCTTGGTCGGCTCAAACAATGAGCAGTTCTTC; CDR3 protein: CASSLVGSNNEQFF
D gene: -; V gene: TRBV7-2; J gene: TRBJ1-5; clone size: -; CDR3 DNA: TGTGCCAGCAGCTTATTAGCCGGAAACAATCAGCCCCAGCATTTT; CDR3 protein: CASSLLAGNNQPQHF
D gene: TRBD2; V gene: TRBV6-2/TRBV6-3; J gene: TRBJ2-3; clone size: many; CDR3 DNA: TGTGCCAGCAGACCCCTCTCCCTAACTAGCGGGGGTTCAGATACGCAGTATTTT; CDR3 protein: CASRPLSLTSGGSDTQYF
D gene: TRBD1; V gene: TRBV9; J gene: TRBJ1-2; clone size: many; CDR3 DNA: TGTGCCAGCAGCTCCAGGGACAGGGGGGAAATTAACTATGGCTACACCTTC; CDR3 protein: CASSSRDRGEINYGYTF
D gene: -; V gene: TRBV6-1; J gene: TRBJ1-2; clone size: many; CDR3 DNA: TGTGCCAGCAGTGAAGGGGGTCGCGGCTACACCTTC; CDR3 protein: CASSEGGRGYTF
D gene: TRBD1; V gene: TRBV4-2; J gene: TRBJ1-5; clone size: few; CDR3 DNA: TGTGCCAGCAGCCAGCAGGACAGGGAGGATCGGCCCCAGCATTTT; CDR3 protein: CASSQQDREDRPQHF
D gene: TRBD2; V gene: TRBV20-1; J gene: TRBJ2-1; clone size: many; CDR3 DNA: TGCAGTGCTAGTAAACCTATGTCCACAGCGGGGGCCTACAATGAGCAGTTCTTC; CDR3 protein: CSASKPMSTAGAYNEQFF
D gene: TRBD2; V gene: TRBV20-1; J gene: TRBJ2-5; clone size: -; CDR3 DNA: TGCAGTGCTAGAGTTGGACTAGAAGTGGAGACCCAGTACTTC; CDR3 protein: CSARVGLEVETQYF
D gene: TRBD2; V gene: TRBV19; J gene: TRBJ2-3; clone size: few; CDR3 DNA: TGTGCCAGTAGCGGGGGGTATTCGGGCACAGATACGCAGTATTTT; CDR3 protein: CASSGGYSGTDTQYF
D gene: -; V gene: TRBV27; J gene: TRBJ1-2; clone size: few; CDR3 DNA: TGTGCCACCCGAGGGGTAGGGGGGGACGGCTACACCTTC; CDR3 protein: CATRGVGGDGYTF
D gene: TRBD1; V gene: TRBV6-2/TRBV6-3; J gene: TRBJ1-5; clone size: few; CDR3 DNA: TGTGCCAGCAGTCGAACCGGGACAGGCTATCAGCCCCAGCATTTT; CDR3 protein: CASSRTGTGYQPQHF
D gene: TRBD1; V gene: TRBV5-8; J gene: TRBJ2-5; clone size: many; CDR3 DNA: TGTGCCAGCAGCTTAAGACATCCCAGGGGGCGGACCTCGAAGACCCAGTACTTC; CDR3 protein: CASSLRHPRGRTSKTQYF
D gene: -; V gene: TRBV12-3/TRBV12-4; J gene: TRBJ1-5; clone size: -; CDR3 DNA: TGTGCCAGCAGTTACGGGTGGAATCAGCCCCAGCATTTT; CDR3 protein: CASSYGWNQPQHF
D gene: TRBD2; V gene: TRBV14; J gene: TRBJ2-1; clone size: -; CDR3 DNA: TGTGCCAGCAGCCAGTTAGCGGGGTTGGGCAATGAGCAGTTCTTC; CDR3 protein: CASSQLAGLGNEQFF
D gene: TRBD2; V gene: TRBV12-3/TRBV12-4; J gene: TRBJ2-5; clone size: many; CDR3 DNA: TGTGCCAGCACCAAGGGAGGGGTGGGAGAGACCCAGTACTTC; CDR3 protein: CASTKGGVGETQYF
D gene: TRBD2; V gene: TRBV9; J gene: TRBJ2-3; clone size: few; CDR3 DNA: TGTGCCAGCAGCGCCCAAGGCTTAGCGGGGGGAGACACAGATACGCAGTATTTT; CDR3 protein: CASSAQGLAGGDTDTQYF
D gene: -; V gene: TRBV18; J gene: TRBJ1-2; clone size: few; CDR3 DNA: TGTGCCAGCTCTCGGGAAGAGGGGCCCAACTATGGCTACACCTTC; CDR3 protein: CASSREEGPNYGYTF
D gene: -; V gene: TRBV4-3; J gene: TRBJ2-3; clone size: -; CDR3 DNA: TGCGCCAGCAGCCAAGGCCAGCGTCGCACAGATACGCAGTATTTT; CDR3 protein: CASSQGQRRTDTQYF
D gene: -; V gene: TRBV6-2/TRBV6-3; J gene: TRBJ2-1; clone size: many; CDR3 DNA: TGTGCCAGCAGTTACAAGGCAGACAATGAGCAGTTCTTC; CDR3 protein: CASSYKADNEQFF
D gene: -; V gene: TRBV7-8; J gene: TRBJ1-6; clone size: -; CDR3 DNA: TGTGCCAGCAGCGATAGTGACTTCAGGGACGCCCTCCACTTT; CDR3 protein: CASSDSDFRDALHF
D gene: -; V gene: TRBV9; J gene: TRBJ2-6; clone size: many; CDR3 DNA: TGTGCCAGCAGCGTGGGCGGTCCCTCTGGGGCCAACGTCCTGACTTTC; CDR3 protein: CASSVGGPSGANVLTF
D gene: TRBD2; V gene: TRBV6-1; J gene: TRBJ2-1; clone size: -; CDR3 DNA: TGTGCCAGCGTTCGAATGAGCGGGAGCTACAATGAGCAGTTCTTC; CDR3 protein: CASVRMSGSYNEQFF
D gene: TRBD2; V gene: TRBV6-1; J gene: TRBJ2-5; clone size: many; CDR3 DNA: TGTGCCAGCAGAGCGGGGGGGCCCGGAGAGACCCAGTACTTC; CDR3 protein: CASRAGGPGETQYF
D gene: TRBD2; V gene: TRBV6-5; J gene: TRBJ2-5; clone size: -; CDR3 DNA: TGTGCCAGCAGTCCTCGGGGGCGGGGGGATGGGGAGACCCAGTACTTC; CDR3 protein: CASSPRGRGDGETQYF
D gene: -; V gene: TRBV5-1; J gene: TRBJ1-1; clone size: -; CDR3 DNA: TGCGCCAGCAGCTTACAGACACATAACACTGAAGCTTTCTTT; CDR3 protein: CASSLQTHNTEAFF
D gene: -; V gene: TRBV7-2; J gene: TRBJ2-2; clone size: many; CDR3 DNA: TGTGCCAGCAGCTTATCGCGGGCTCCCGGGGAGCTGTTTTTT; CDR3 protein: CASSLSRAPGELFF
D gene: -; V gene: TRBV29-1; J gene: TRBJ2-4; clone size: -; CDR3 DNA: TGCAGCGTGGAGGGGGACAAAAACATTCAGTACTTC; CDR3 protein: CSVEGDKNIQYF
D gene: -; V gene: TRBV12-3/TRBV12-4; J gene: TRBJ1-1; clone size: -; CDR3 DNA: TGTGCCAGCAGTTTGACGGGACCCATGGGGGACACTGAAGCTTTCTTT; CDR3 protein: CASSLTGPMGDTEAFF
D gene: -; V gene: TRBV12-3/TRBV12-4; J gene: TRBJ2-3; clone size: -; CDR3 DNA: TGTGCCAGCAGCGAACCCGGGCCCGGGGATACGCAGTATTTT; CDR3 protein: CASSEPGPGDTQYF
D gene: TRBD1; V gene: TRBV29-1; J gene: TRBJ2-5; clone size: many; CDR3 DNA: TGCAGCGTAGGGCGGACAGGGCTCGTTCCTTGGGAGACCCAGTACTTC; CDR3 protein: CSVGRTGLVPWETQYF
D gene: -; V gene: TRBV29-1; J gene: TRBJ1-1; clone size: -; CDR3 DNA: TGCAGCGTTGTCGCGGATAACACTGAAGCTTTCTTT; CDR3 protein: CSVVADNTEAFF
D gene: -; V gene: TRBV29-1; J gene: TRBJ2-1; clone size: -; CDR3 DNA: TGCAGCGTTGACGGGACCTACAATGAGCAGTTCTTC; CDR3 protein: CSVDGTYNEQFF
D gene: TRBD1; V gene: TRBV4-3; J gene: TRBJ1-1; clone size: -; CDR3 DNA: TGCGCCAGCAGCCAGAGGATACAGGGGACCACTGAAGCTTTCTTT; CDR3 protein: CASSQRIQGTTEAFF
D gene: -; V gene: TRBV6-1; J gene: TRBJ1-1; clone size: many; CDR3 DNA: TGTGCCAGCAGCTCGCCAGGGCTCACTGAAGCTTTCTTT; CDR3 protein: CASSSPGLTEAFF
D gene: TRBD1; V gene: TRBV7-8; J gene: TRBJ1-2; clone size: -; CDR3 DNA: TGTGCCAGCAGCCCAAAGGGACAGGGATCCTATGGCTACACCTTC; CDR3 protein: CASSPKGQGSYGYTF
D gene: -; V gene: TRBV20-1; J gene: TRBJ2-7; clone size: many; CDR3 DNA: TGCAGTGCTAGGGACACACTTGGAGCCTACGAGCAGTACTTC; CDR3 protein: CSARDTLGAYEQYF
D gene: -; V gene: TRBV7-9; J gene: TRBJ2-3; clone size: -; CDR3 DNA: TGTGCCAGCAGCTTAGGGAGAGCTACTTCCACGGACACGGATACGCAGTATTTT; CDR3 protein: CASSLGRATSTDTDTQYF
D gene: -; V gene: TRBV11-2; J gene: TRBJ2-2; clone size: -; CDR3 DNA: TGTGCCAGCAGCCGGACCGCCCGACAGGAACGCACCGGGGAGCTGTTTTTT; CDR3 protein: CASSRTARQERTGELFF
D gene: -; V gene: TRBV9; J gene: TRBJ1-1; clone size: -; CDR3 DNA: TGTGCCAGCAGCGTAGCTCCGGGGATTGGTGGCACTGAAGCTTTCTTT; CDR3 protein: CASSVAPGIGGTEAFF